These 2 T cell receptor beta chains share one sample of origin, sequenced in a study of cytomegalovirus exposure and HLA in healthy donors. TCRdb keeps only in-frame clones here, not all; method: immunoSEQ multiplex PCR. The sample lists tens of thousands of clones; over 90% were seen once. Specimen: PBMCs. Every receptor here comes from a young woman in good health and CMV-seropositive.

J is TRBJ1-2 and V is TRBV10-1, with a possible D match to TRBD1 (5 bases). This CDR3 has 13 residues. The ends were cut back, 5 bases at V and 7 bases at J, with 14 bases in the middle. Germline V lookup: CDR1 WNHNN, CDR2 SYGVQD (reference sequence). The CDR3 sequence is CASSTGTLGGYTF. In DNA form, the CDR3 reads TGCGCCAGCAGTACCGGGACTTTAGGTGGCTACACCTTC.

The CDR3 coding sequence is TGTGCCAGCTCACCCGGCATTGGTCAGGGCCAAGAGACCCAGTACTTC. Its translation: CASSPGIGQGQETQYF. The genes are TRBV18 and TRBJ2-5, with D maybe TRBD1 (5 bases). The CDR3 is 16 amino acids. Germline-derived CDR1 and CDR2 are KGHSH and LQKENI. V was shortened by 3 bases and J by 1 base, with 15 bases between the two germline ends.